This T cell receptor beta chain was observed in a study of T cell responses to AZD1222 COVID-19 vaccine. General study points: Among AZD1222 vaccinees, only 6 or 7 were seropositive at baseline. Vaccine-associated CD4 TCRs spanned spike, dominant at 160-218 and 743-854. All repertoire sampling was performed exclusively after the peak T cell response. Donors were largely white British and mainly female; clonal diversity was possibly underestimated.

This clone was detected once. Its antigen is currently unknown. Produced via immunoSEQ multiplex PCR; TCRdb's table is partial and in-frame only. Here the sample spans about 120,000 clones, around 90% being singletons. Germline V gene lookup returns CDR1 SGHKS and CDR2 YYEKEE (reference sequence). The CDR3 has 14 residues. J was trimmed by 6 bases and V by 4 bases; bases with no gene match: 7. The TCR was taken from an adult who received the AZD1222 COVID-19 vaccine. The V and J genes are TRBV5-5 and TRBJ1-2, with TRBD1 matching over 9 bases. The sequencing used peripheral blood, collected 28 days after the second AZD1222 dose. The CDR3 region has the DNA TGTGCCAGCAGCCCAAGGGACAGGGTGGATGGCTACACCTTC. Protein sequence: CASSPRDRVDGYTF.